This TCR beta chain is from a study of post-analysis software for immune sequencing data. Study as a whole: There were relapsing-remitting, secondary progressive and progressive-relapsing multiple sclerosis among the disease courses included. Study observations and caveats: Normalized Chao1 diversity in multiple sclerosis patients fell significantly below that of controls. About five TRBV segments were more frequent in patients than controls; TRBV5-6, TRBV5-1 and TRBV20-1 belonged to this group.

Unique molecular identifiers tagged the TCR beta cDNA libraries. Each sample of about 0.9 to 11 million input T cells yielded roughly 0.5 million cDNA molecules, so each molecule approximated one T cell. TCRdb passed the PCR reads through MiXCR, listing each CDR3 protein once. The repertoire consists of about 760,000 distinct CDR3 sequences, with 30% occurring once and the leading ten covering 0.5% to 0.6%. With respect to this clonotype: Its antigen is undetermined.

The V end was cut by 5 bases, the J end by 5 bases, with 19 bases between. The CDR3 is 15 amino acids. Germline assignment: CDR1 ENHRY and CDR2 SYGVKD. J is TRBJ2-7 and V is TRBV10-3, with D perhaps TRBD2 (6 bases). The source of this sequence is a girl aged 5-17 years with multiple sclerosis. The sequenced sample was blood. The CDR3 DNA is TGTGCCATCAGTCAAGGACTATCGCCCCCCCACGAGCAGTACTTC. Its translation is CAISQGLSPPHEQYF.